The rows below give T cell receptor beta chains drawn from one sample of a study of shared clonotypes between healthy human individuals. Some clones are missing from TCRdb's copy, which holds only in-frame ones; the method was immunoSEQ multiplex PCR. The sample holds approximately 2.5 million clones, 80% to 95% seen once. Sequencing was carried out using naive CD4+ T cells from PBMCs. These receptors all stem from a man aged 18 to 30 in good health. Some clones in this sample may be carry-over from other donors' samples. Each CDR3 is given with its conserved first and last residue. The order of the fields is CDR3 protein, CDR3 DNA, J gene, clone size, V gene, D gene. A D gene is named only where the DNA matches it firmly. A row's size may be missing; if present it is once, few, many or a size class.

CDR3 protein: CASSVEGGLGGQETQYF
CDR3 DNA: TGTGCCAGCAGCGTAGAGGGAGGCCTGGGGGGGCAAGAGACCCAGTACTTC
J gene: TRBJ2-5
clone size: .
V gene: TRBV9
D gene: TRBD2

CDR3 protein: CASGGVLAKNIQYF
CDR3 DNA: TGTGCCAGCGGGGGGGTACTAGCCAAAAACATTCAGTACTTC
J gene: TRBJ2-4
clone size: .
V gene: TRBV7-8
D gene: TRBD2

CDR3 protein: CSSRRQGSGAFF
CDR3 DNA: TGCAGCTCACGGCGGCAGGGGTCGGGAGCTTTCTTT
J gene: TRBJ1-1
clone size: .
V gene: TRBV29-1
D gene: .

CDR3 protein: CASNTGTGSTDTQYF
CDR3 DNA: TGTGCCAGCAACACCGGGACAGGGAGCACAGATACGCAGTATTTT
J gene: TRBJ2-3
clone size: .
V gene: TRBV7-9
D gene: TRBD1

CDR3 protein: CAWRKGSGRNTEAFF
CDR3 DNA: TGTGCCTGGAGAAAGGGCTCGGGCCGCAACACTGAAGCTTTCTTT
J gene: TRBJ1-1
clone size: .
V gene: TRBV30
D gene: .

CDR3 protein: CASSVGLGSSEKLFF
CDR3 DNA: TGTGCCAGCAGCGTCGGATTGGGGTCGAGTGAAAAACTGTTTTTT
J gene: TRBJ1-4
clone size: few
V gene: TRBV9
D gene: .

CDR3 protein: CASSFSGSAYEQYF
CDR3 DNA: TGTGCCAGCAGTTTCTCGGGGAGTGCCTACGAGCAGTACTTC
J gene: TRBJ2-7
clone size: .
V gene: TRBV28
D gene: .

CDR3 protein: CASTTSYQETQYF
CDR3 DNA: TGCGCCAGCACGACTTCGTACCAAGAGACCCAGTACTTC
J gene: TRBJ2-5
clone size: .
V gene: TRBV5-1
D gene: .

CDR3 protein: CASSANAVYNEQFF
CDR3 DNA: TGTGCCAGCAGCGCGAACGCGGTTTACAATGAGCAGTTCTTC
J gene: TRBJ2-1
clone size: .
V gene: TRBV9
D gene: .

CDR3 protein: CASSSIRLDSNYGYTF
CDR3 DNA: TGTGCCAGCAGTTCGATAAGGCTGGACAGTAACTATGGCTACACCTTC
J gene: TRBJ1-2
clone size: .
V gene: TRBV27
D gene: .

CDR3 protein: CASFHRQGRSYEQYF
CDR3 DNA: TGTGCCAGCTTTCATCGACAGGGGAGGTCCTACGAGCAGTACTTC
J gene: TRBJ2-7
clone size: .
V gene: TRBV28
D gene: TRBD1

CDR3 protein: CASSLGLLNTEAFF
CDR3 DNA: TGTGCCAGTAGTCTGGGACTCCTGAACACTGAAGCTTTCTTT
J gene: TRBJ1-1
clone size: .
V gene: TRBV19
D gene: .

CDR3 protein: CASSRTPGVSSYNEQFF
CDR3 DNA: TGTGCCAGCAGCCGGACGCCCGGGGTGAGCTCCTACAATGAGCAGTTCTTC
J gene: TRBJ2-1
clone size: .
V gene: TRBV7-3
D gene: .

CDR3 protein: CASSRDRVNTEAFF
CDR3 DNA: TGTGCCAGCAGCCGGGACAGGGTGAACACTGAAGCTTTCTTT
J gene: TRBJ1-1
clone size: .
V gene: TRBV28
D gene: TRBD1

CDR3 protein: CASTGGTGDHEQYF
CDR3 DNA: TGTGCCAGCACCGGGGGGACAGGGGACCACGAGCAGTACTTC
J gene: TRBJ2-7
clone size: .
V gene: TRBV6-1
D gene: TRBD1

CDR3 protein: CASSPHWDKNIQYF
CDR3 DNA: TGTGCCAGCAGCCCACACTGGGACAAAAACATTCAGTACTTC
J gene: TRBJ2-4
clone size: .
V gene: TRBV7-4
D gene: .

CDR3 protein: CASSLGPPPEGKLFF
CDR3 DNA: TGCGCCAGCAGCTTGGGGCCGCCCCCTGAAGGAAAACTGTTTTTT
J gene: TRBJ1-4
clone size: .
V gene: TRBV5-1
D gene: .

CDR3 protein: CASSPLRTRRNIQYF
CDR3 DNA: TGTGCCAGCAGCCCCCTCCGGACCCGTAGGAACATTCAGTACTTC
J gene: TRBJ2-4
clone size: .
V gene: TRBV6-6
D gene: .

CDR3 protein: CASSLAGWSSYEQYF
CDR3 DNA: TGTGCCAGCAGTTTAGCCGGTTGGAGTTCCTACGAGCAGTACTTC
J gene: TRBJ2-7
clone size: once
V gene: TRBV28
D gene: .

CDR3 protein: CATSGGGIGEKLFF
CDR3 DNA: TGTGCCACCAGCGGAGGGGGTATTGGCGAAAAACTGTTTTTT
J gene: TRBJ1-4
clone size: once
V gene: TRBV15
D gene: .

CDR3 protein: CASSFGRAVADTQYF
CDR3 DNA: TGTGCCAGCAGTTTTGGTCGGGCAGTGGCAGATACGCAGTATTTT
J gene: TRBJ2-3
clone size: .
V gene: TRBV28
D gene: .

CDR3 protein: CASSVGSEAYEQYF
CDR3 DNA: TGTGCCAGCAGCGTAGGGTCAGAAGCCTACGAGCAGTACTTC
J gene: TRBJ2-7
clone size: few
V gene: TRBV9
D gene: .

CDR3 protein: CASSQGDRLSSYEQYF
CDR3 DNA: TGCGCCAGCAGCCAAGGGGACCGGCTGAGCTCCTACGAGCAGTACTTC
J gene: TRBJ2-7
clone size: .
V gene: TRBV4-1
D gene: .

CDR3 protein: CASSSGGAAGNTIYF
CDR3 DNA: TGTGCCAGCAGCTCCGGGGGGGCTGCTGGAAACACCATATATTTT
J gene: TRBJ1-3
clone size: .
V gene: TRBV28
D gene: .

CDR3 protein: CASTLRGMGAFF
CDR3 DNA: TGTGCCAGCACCCTGCGAGGGATGGGTGCTTTCTTT
J gene: TRBJ1-1
clone size: .
V gene: TRBV28
D gene: .

CDR3 protein: CASSSRVNEKLFF
CDR3 DNA: TGTGCCAGCAGTTCCCGGGTTAATGAAAAACTGTTTTTT
J gene: TRBJ1-4
clone size: .
V gene: TRBV6-5
D gene: .

CDR3 protein: CASSPGTVGNNEQFF
CDR3 DNA: TGTGCCAGCAGCCCCGGGACAGTGGGAAACAATGAGCAGTTCTTC
J gene: TRBJ2-1
clone size: once
V gene: TRBV28
D gene: TRBD1

CDR3 protein: CASSFGGSEQFF
CDR3 DNA: TGCGCCAGCAGCTTTGGGGGGTCTGAGCAGTTCTTC
J gene: TRBJ2-1
clone size: .
V gene: TRBV5-1
D gene: .

CDR3 protein: CASSASGSFTDTQYF
CDR3 DNA: TGTGCCAGCAGTGCAAGCGGATCGTTCACAGATACGCAGTATTTT
J gene: TRBJ2-3
clone size: once
V gene: TRBV9
D gene: .

CDR3 protein: CASSFRQGLQETQYF
CDR3 DNA: TGTGCCAGCAGCTTCCGACAGGGGCTACAAGAGACCCAGTACTTC
J gene: TRBJ2-5
clone size: .
V gene: TRBV5-6
D gene: TRBD1